The T cell receptor beta chain under discussion was sequenced for a study of T-cell memory formation after mild COVID-19. About the study: TCR clusters were mostly donor specific. Study findings and constraints: Contracting clones from day 15 to 85 showed balanced CD4/CD8; later expanders favored CD4+. Confirmation of SARS-CoV-2 specificity was lacking for second-wave clones peaking day 37.

CDR1 and CDR2 from the germline V gene are SGHAT and FQNNGV. The CDR3 covers 14 residues. The ends were cut back, 0 bases at V and 0 bases at J, with 4 bases in the middle. This clonotype was seen a few times. Its antigen remains unknown. MiXCR, applied by TCRdb to the 5' RACE reads, yields one record per CDR3 protein. The table has 350,000 or so distinct CDR3 sequences, 10% to 15% seen once. The chain employs TRBV11-2 and TRBJ2-3, with D unresolved. The sequence was obtained from a man aged 18 to 35 who had mild COVID-19 (a few samples of this study predate the infection). Cell type and time point are not known. Sequencing used PBMCs or a T cell subset sorted from them (not recorded which). The CDR3 bases are TGTGCCAGCAGCTTAGAACCCAGCACAGATACGCAGTATTTT. This encodes CASSLEPSTDTQYF.